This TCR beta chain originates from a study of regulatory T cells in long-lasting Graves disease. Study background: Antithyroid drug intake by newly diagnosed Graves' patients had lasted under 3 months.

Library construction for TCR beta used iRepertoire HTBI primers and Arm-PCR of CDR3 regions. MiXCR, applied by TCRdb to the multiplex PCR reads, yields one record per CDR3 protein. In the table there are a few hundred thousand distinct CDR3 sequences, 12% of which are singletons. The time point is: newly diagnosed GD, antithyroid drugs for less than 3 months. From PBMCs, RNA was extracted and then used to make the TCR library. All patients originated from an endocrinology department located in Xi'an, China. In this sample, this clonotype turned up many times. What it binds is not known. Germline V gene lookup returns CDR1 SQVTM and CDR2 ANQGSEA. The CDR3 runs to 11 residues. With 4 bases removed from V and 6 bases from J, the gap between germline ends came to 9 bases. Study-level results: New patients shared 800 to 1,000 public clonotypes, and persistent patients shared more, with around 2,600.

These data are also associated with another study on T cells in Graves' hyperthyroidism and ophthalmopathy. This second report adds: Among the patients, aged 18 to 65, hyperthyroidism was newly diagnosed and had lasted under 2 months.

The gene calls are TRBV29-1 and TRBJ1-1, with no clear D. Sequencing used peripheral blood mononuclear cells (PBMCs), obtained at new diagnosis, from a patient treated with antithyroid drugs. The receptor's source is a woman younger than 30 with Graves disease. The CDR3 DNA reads TGCAGCGTTGTGGGGATCGCTGAAGCTTTCTTT. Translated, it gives CSVVGIAEAFF.